This T cell receptor (beta chain) derives from a study of cytomegalovirus exposure and HLA in healthy donors. Turning to the study itself: Sequencing of about 179 million T cells in an earlier analysis found approximately 120 million unique TCR beta sequences. General study results and limits: Across donors, presence/absence analyses took sequencing depth to be roughly uniform. Earlier analysis yielded a pattern in which most TCR beta V segments were productive about 90% or about 30% of the time.

In regard to this clone: Its antigen is not known.

PCR involved 60 Vbeta and 13 Jbeta primers. Source study methods: Roughly 11 million shared chains were among the roughly 80 million unique TCR beta chains that a later analysis counted. Libraries were prepared by immunoSEQ multiplex PCR; TCRdb keeps only in-frame clonotypes and omits some of them. The DNA was the basis for D and trimming; V, J and clone size are from that table. This table holds about 120,000 clones, about 81% found once. Trimming removed 3 bases from V and 6 bases from J, with 14 bases in between. The CDR3 totals 14 residues. Germline V gives CDR1 LNHNV, CDR2 YYDKDF (reference sequence).

The gene calls are TRBV15 and TRBJ1-2; D unresolved. The source material was PBMCs. The TCR originated in a woman in her thirties or forties in good health and CMV-seropositive. The CDR3 DNA is TGTGCCACCAGCAGGGGAGACCGGGCACATGGCTACACCTTC. This gives the protein CATSRGDRAHGYTF. Using reference TRBV15 and TRBJ1-2 for the parts outside the CDR3, the full variable domain is DAMVIQNPRYQVTQFGKPVTLSCSQTLNHNVMYWYQQKSSQAPKLLFHYYDKDFNNEADTPDNFQSRRPNTSFCFLDIRSPGLGDTAMYLCATSRGDRAHGYTFGSGTRLTVV.